The entry below gives a single T cell receptor beta chain sequence along with its context. As yet, its antigen is unknown. The data stem from a study of T cells expressing NK-cell markers. The study, taken as a whole, reports: These clonotypes also led the CD3+CD56-NKG2C+ fraction in four donors.

Each CDR3 protein gets one entry in TCRdb, which reprocessed the 5' RACE reads and gives no DNA. This sample's table has approximately 550,000 distinct CDR3 sequences. The CDR3 loop spans 14 amino acids. Germline CDR1 is SQVTM and CDR2 is ANQGSEA. The sample was blood T cells: a sorted CD56 or NKG2C T cell subset, CD4+ or CD8+ T cells, or bulk PBMC T cells (not recorded which). This clonotype was obtained from a young man in good health. V gene TRBV29-1 combines with J gene TRBJ1-1. CDR3 sequence reads: CSVELFAETTEAFF.